This record concerns one T cell receptor (beta chain) sequence. Antigen specificity is unknown. The method was immunoSEQ multiplex PCR; TCRdb's version includes in-frame clones alone and lacks a portion of them. The sample records 1 million to 1.2 million clones, 70% to 85% being singletons. V dropped 8 bases and J dropped 4; count of bases not matched to a gene: 11. Germline V CDR1 and CDR2: SNHLY, FYNNEI. The CDR3 has 15 residues. The data are from a study of shared clonotypes between healthy human individuals. General study points: Researchers found naive subsets generally carried larger estimated richness than memory subsets. Clonotype sharing levels among donors were expected to vary with sequencing depth.

The receptor was derived from a young man in good health. Some clones in this sample may be carry-over from other donors' samples. The chain links TRBV2 to TRBJ1-2; 9 bases match TRBD1. The material sequenced was memory CD4+ T cells from PBMCs. As for subset: CD45RA-negative fraction. CDR3 in amino acids: CASHTGQGRGYGYTF. In DNA, the CDR3 is TGTGCCAGCCACACGGGACAGGGAAGGGGCTATGGCTACACCTTC.